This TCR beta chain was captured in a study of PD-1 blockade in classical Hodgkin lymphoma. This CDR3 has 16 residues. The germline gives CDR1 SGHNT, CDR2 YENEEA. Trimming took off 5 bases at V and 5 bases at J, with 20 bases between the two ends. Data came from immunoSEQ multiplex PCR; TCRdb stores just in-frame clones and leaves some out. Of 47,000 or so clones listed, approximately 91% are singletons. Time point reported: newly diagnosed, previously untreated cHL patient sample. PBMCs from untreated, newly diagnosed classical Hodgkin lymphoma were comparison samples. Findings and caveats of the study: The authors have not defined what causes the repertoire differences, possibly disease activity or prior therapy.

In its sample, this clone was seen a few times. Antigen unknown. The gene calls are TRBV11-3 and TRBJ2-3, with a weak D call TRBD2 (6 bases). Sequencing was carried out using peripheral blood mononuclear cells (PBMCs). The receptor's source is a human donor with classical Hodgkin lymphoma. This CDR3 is CASSAPGAGLRDTQYF. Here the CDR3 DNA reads TGTGCCAGCAGCGCTCCCGGGGCGGGATTAAGAGATACGCAGTATTTT. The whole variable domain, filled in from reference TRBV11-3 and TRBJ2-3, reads EAGVVQSPRYKIIEKKQPVAFWCNPISGHNTLYWYLQNLGQGPELLIRYENEEAVDDSQLPKDRFSAERLKGVDSTLKIQPAELGDSAVYLCASSAPGAGLRDTQYFGPGTRLTVL.